These 7 T cell receptor beta chains originate from one sample sequenced in a study of cytomegalovirus exposure and HLA in healthy donors. Vbeta (60) and Jbeta (13) primers were used in the PCR. This table comes from immunoSEQ multiplex PCR, and its TCRdb copy is limited to in-frame clones, with some not included. Counted here are more than 110,000 clones, 73% occurring once; the ten biggest clones make up approximately 14%. Sequenced material: PBMCs. The receptors originated from a human donor in good health.

This sequence joins TRBV5-1 and TRBJ1-1; D may be TRBD1 (6 bases). The length of the CDR3 is 16 residues. CDR1 is SGHRS, CDR2 YFSETQ, per germline. The V end was cut by 4 bases, the J end by 5 bases, with 21 bases between. The CDR3 coding sequence is TGCGCCAGCAGCGTAGAGACAAGGACAGTAGCAACTGAAGCTTTCTTT. Its protein product is CASSVETRTVATEAFF.

V usage is TRBV7-6 and J usage is TRBJ2-5; D gene ambiguous. The germline V gene has CDR1 SGHVS and CDR2 FNYEAQ. V gave up 5 bases and J gave up 6 bases, with 7 bases separating them. CDR3 length equals 11 residues. CDR3 protein: CASSAAQTQYF. The CDR3 nucleotides read TGTGCCAGCAGCGCGGCGCAGACCCAGTACTTC.

The CDR3 region is CASSPSHDSSYNEQFF. For the CDR3, the DNA is TGTGCCAGTAGTCCATCGCATGACAGCTCCTACAATGAGCAGTTCTTC. The rearrangement links TRBV19 to TRBJ2-1; weak D call: TRBD1 (5 bases). This CDR3 comprises 16 residues. From germline, CDR1 is LNHDA and CDR2 SQIVND (reference sequence). Trimming removed 5 bases at V and 0 bases at J, with 14 bases between.

This clone was picked up one time. The V gene is TRBV5-8, the J gene TRBJ1-2, with 12 bases aligning to TRBD1. Germline V gene data show CDR1 as SGHTS and CDR2 as YDEGEE. This CDR3 region has 15 residues. After removal of 8 bases from V and 6 bases from J, the junction contained 11 bases not matched to a gene. The CDR3 loop is CARLGGQGARNGYTF. CDR3 sequence (DNA): TGTGCCAGATTGGGGGGACAGGGGGCACGTAATGGCTACACCTTC.

The V gene is TRBV5-1, the J gene TRBJ1-1; 7 bases are shared with TRBD1. The CDR3 sequence is 16 residues long. J was trimmed by 5 bases and V by 2 bases; bases with no gene match: 12. The germline gives CDR1 SGHRS, CDR2 YFSETQ. The CDR3, as DNA: TGCGCCAGCAGCTTTTCAGGCGACAGGGAAGGGACTGAAGCTTTCTTT. It translates to CASSFSGDREGTEAFF.

This chain links TRBV6-6 with TRBJ2-1; D ambiguous. With 0 bases removed from V and 6 bases from J, the gap between germline ends came to 6 bases. Germline V gene lookup returns CDR1 MNHNY and CDR2 SVGAGI (reference sequence). CDR3 size: 13 residues. The CDR3 region is CASSYSSINEQFF. For the CDR3, the DNA is TGTGCCAGCAGTTACTCGAGTATCAATGAGCAGTTCTTC.

This clone was seen more than once but under ten times. The CDR3 region is CASSLNRVGELFF. CDR3 DNA sequence: TGCGCCAGCAGTTTAAACAGGGTCGGGGAGCTGTTTTTT. The genes are TRBV10-1 and TRBJ2-2, with D possibly TRBD1 on 6 matching bases. The CDR3 totals 13 residues. The ends were cut back, 5 bases at V and 7 bases at J, with 11 bases in the middle. The germline V gene encodes CDR1 WNHNN and CDR2 SYGVQD (reference sequence).